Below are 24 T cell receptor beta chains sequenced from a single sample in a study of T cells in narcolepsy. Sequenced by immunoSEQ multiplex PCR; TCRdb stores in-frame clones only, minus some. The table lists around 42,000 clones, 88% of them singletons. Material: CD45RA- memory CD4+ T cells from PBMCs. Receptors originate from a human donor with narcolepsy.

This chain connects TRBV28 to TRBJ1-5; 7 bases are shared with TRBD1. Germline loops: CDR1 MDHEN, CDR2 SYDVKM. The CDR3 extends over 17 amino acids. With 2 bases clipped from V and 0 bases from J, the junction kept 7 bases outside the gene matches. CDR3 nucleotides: TGTGCCAGCAGTTTAGATACCGGGACAGATAGCAATCAGCCCCAGCATTTT. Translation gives CASSLDTGTDSNQPQHF.

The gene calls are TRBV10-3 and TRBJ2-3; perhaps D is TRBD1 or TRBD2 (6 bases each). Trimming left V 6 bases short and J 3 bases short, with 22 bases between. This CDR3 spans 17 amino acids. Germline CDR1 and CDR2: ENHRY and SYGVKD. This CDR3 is CAISLGGGSGRTDTQYF. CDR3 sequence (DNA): TGTGCCATCAGCCTAGGAGGGGGGTCGGGTCGGACAGATACGCAGTATTTT.

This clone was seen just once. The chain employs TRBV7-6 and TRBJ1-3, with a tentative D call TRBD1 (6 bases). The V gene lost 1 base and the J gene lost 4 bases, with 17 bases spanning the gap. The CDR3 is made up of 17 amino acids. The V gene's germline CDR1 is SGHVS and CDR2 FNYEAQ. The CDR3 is CASSLGLGHLTGNTIYF. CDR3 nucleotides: TGTGCCAGCAGCTTAGGTCTGGGACACCTTACCGGAAACACCATATATTTT.

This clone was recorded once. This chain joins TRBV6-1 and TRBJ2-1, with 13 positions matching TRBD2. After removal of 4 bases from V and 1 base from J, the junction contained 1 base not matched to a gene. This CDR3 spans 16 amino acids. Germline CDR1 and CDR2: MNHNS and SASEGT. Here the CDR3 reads CASSGGLAGSYNEQFF. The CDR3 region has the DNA TGTGCCAGCAGTGGGGGACTAGCGGGATCCTACAATGAGCAGTTCTTC.

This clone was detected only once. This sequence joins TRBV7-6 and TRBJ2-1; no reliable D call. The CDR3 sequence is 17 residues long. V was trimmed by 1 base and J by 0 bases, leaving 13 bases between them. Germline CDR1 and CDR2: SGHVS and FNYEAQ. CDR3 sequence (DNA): TGTGCCAGCAGCTTAGGAAGGGCCCGCAGCTCCTACAATGAGCAGTTCTTC. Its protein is CASSLGRARSSYNEQFF.

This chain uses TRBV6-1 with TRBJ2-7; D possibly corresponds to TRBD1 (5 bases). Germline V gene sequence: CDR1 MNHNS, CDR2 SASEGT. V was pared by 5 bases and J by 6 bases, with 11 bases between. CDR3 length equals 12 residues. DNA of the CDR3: TGTGCCAGCAGTCCTACCACAGGCGAGCAGTACTTC. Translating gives CASSPTTGEQYF.

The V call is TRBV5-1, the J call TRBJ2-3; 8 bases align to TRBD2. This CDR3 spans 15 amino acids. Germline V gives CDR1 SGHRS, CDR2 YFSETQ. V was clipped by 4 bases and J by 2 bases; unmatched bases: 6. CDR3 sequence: CASSPISGTTDTQYF. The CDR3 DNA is TGCGCCAGCAGCCCGATTAGCGGGACCACAGATACGCAGTATTTT.

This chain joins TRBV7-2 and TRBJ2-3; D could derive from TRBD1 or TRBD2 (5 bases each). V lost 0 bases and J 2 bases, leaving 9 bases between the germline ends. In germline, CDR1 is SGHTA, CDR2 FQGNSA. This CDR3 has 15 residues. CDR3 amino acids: CASSLAGVNTDTQYF. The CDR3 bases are TGTGCCAGCAGCTTAGCGGGGGTAAACACAGATACGCAGTATTTT.

The CDR3 spells CASSPTNANTGELFF. In nucleotides, the CDR3 is TGTGCCAGCTCTCCGACAAACGCGAACACCGGGGAGCTGTTTTTT. V and J are TRBV18 and TRBJ2-2; D is undetermined. Germline CDR1 KGHSH, CDR2 LQKENI. CDR3 size: 15 residues. The V gene lost 6 bases and the J gene lost 0 bases, with 11 bases spanning the gap.

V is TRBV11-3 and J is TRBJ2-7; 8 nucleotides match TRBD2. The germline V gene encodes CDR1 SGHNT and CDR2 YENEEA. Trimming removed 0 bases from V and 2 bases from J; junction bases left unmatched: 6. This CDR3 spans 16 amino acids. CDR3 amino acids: CASSLDASGFAYEQYF. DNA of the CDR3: TGTGCCAGCAGCTTAGACGCTAGCGGGTTCGCCTACGAGCAGTACTTC.

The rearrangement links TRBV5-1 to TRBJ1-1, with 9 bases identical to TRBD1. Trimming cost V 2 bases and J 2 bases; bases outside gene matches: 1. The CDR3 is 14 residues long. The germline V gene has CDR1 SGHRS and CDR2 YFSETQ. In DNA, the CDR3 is TGCGCCAGCAGCTTAACAGGGGGCAACACTGAAGCTTTCTTT. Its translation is CASSLTGGNTEAFF. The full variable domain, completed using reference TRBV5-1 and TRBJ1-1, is KAGVTQTPRYLIKTRGQQVTLSCSPISGHRSVSWYQQTPGQGLQFLFEYFSETQRNKGNFPGRFSGRQFSNSRSEMNVSTLELGDSALYLCASSLTGGNTEAFFGQGTRLTVV.

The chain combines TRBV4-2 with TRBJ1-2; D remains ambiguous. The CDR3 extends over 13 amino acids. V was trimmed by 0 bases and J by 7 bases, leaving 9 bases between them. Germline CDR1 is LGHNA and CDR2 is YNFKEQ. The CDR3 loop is CASSQEEESGYTF. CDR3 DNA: TGTGCCAGCAGCCAAGAAGAAGAATCTGGCTACACCTTC.

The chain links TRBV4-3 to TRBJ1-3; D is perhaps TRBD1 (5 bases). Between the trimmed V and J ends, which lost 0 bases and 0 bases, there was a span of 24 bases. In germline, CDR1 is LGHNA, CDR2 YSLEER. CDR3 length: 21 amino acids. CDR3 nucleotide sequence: TGCGCCAGCAGCCAAGAAGCGACAGCTCCGGGACGTATAAGCTCTGGAAACACCATATATTTT. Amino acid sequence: CASSQEATAPGRISSGNTIYF.

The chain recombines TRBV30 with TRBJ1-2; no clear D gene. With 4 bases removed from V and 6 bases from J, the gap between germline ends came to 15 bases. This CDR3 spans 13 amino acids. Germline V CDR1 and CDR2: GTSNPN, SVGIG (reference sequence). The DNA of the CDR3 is TGTGCCTGGACCTTGGGCAGAACCCATGGCTACACCTTC. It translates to CAWTLGRTHGYTF. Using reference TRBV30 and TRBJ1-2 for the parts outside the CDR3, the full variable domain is SQTIHQWPATLVQPVGSPLSLECTVEGTSNPNLYWYRQAAGRGLQLLFYSVGIGQISSEVPQNLSASRPQDRQFILSSKKLLLSDSGFYLCAWTLGRTHGYTFGSGTRLTVV.

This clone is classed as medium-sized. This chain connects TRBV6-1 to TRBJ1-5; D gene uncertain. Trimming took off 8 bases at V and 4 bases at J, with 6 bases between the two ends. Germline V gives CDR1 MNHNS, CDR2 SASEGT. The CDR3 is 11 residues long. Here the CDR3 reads CASGNNQPQHF. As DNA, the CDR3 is TGTGCCAGCGGGAATAATCAGCCCCAGCATTTT.

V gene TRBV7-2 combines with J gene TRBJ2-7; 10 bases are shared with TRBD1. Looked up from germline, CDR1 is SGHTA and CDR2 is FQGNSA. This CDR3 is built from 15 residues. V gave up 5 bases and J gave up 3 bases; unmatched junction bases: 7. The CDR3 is CASSIKTGGNYEQYF. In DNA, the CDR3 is TGTGCCAGCAGCATTAAGACAGGGGGCAACTACGAGCAGTACTTC.

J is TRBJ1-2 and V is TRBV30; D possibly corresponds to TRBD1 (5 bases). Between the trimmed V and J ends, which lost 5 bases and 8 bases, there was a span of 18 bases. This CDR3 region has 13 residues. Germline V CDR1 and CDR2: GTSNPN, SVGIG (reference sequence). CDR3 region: CAWAPKGRGGYTF. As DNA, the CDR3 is TGTGCCTGGGCCCCGAAGGGGCGGGGGGGCTACACCTTC.

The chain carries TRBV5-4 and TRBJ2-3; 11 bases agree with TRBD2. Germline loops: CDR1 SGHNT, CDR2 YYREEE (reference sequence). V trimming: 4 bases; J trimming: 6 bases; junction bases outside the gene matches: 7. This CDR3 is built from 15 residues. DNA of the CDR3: TGTGCCAGCAGCCGCGTAGCGGGAGGGCCGGATACGCAGTATTTT. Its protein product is CASSRVAGGPDTQYF.

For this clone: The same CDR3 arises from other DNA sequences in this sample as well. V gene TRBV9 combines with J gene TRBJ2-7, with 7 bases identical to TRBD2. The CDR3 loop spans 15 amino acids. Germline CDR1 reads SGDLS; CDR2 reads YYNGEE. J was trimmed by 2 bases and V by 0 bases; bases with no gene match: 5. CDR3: CASSVGGGSPYEQYF. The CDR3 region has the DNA TGTGCCAGCAGCGTAGGGGGCGGGAGTCCCTACGAGCAGTACTTC.

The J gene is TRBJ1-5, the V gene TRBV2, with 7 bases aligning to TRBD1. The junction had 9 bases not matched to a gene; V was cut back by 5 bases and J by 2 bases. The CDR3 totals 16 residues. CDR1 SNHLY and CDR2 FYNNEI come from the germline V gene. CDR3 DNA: TGTGCCAGCAGTTCCGGGACAGCCGAGGGCAATCAGCCCCAGCATTTT. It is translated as CASSSGTAEGNQPQHF.

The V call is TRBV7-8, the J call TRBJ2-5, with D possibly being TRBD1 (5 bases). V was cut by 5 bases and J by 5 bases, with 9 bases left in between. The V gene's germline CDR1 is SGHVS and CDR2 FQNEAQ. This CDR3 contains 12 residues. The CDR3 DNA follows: TGTGCCAGCAGCCCAGCAGGGGAGACCCAGTACTTC. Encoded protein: CASSPAGETQYF. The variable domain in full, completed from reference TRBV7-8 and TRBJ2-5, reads GAGVSQSPRYKVAKRGQDVALRCDPISGHVSLFWYQQALGQGPEFLTYFQNEAQLDKSGLPSDRFFAERPEGSVSTLKIQRTQQEDSAVYLCASSPAGETQYFGPGTRLLVL.

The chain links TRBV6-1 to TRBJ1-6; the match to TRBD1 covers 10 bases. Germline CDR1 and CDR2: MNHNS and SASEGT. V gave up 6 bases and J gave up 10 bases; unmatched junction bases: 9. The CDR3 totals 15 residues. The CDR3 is CASSGTGVLESPLHF. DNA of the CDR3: TGTGCCAGCAGCGGGACAGGGGTTTTGGAATCACCCCTCCACTTT.

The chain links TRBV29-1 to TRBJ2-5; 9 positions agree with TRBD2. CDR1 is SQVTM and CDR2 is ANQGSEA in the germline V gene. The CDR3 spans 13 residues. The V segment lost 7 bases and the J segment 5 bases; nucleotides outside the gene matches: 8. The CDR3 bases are TGCAGCGGGGTAGCGGGAGAAATCGAGACCCAGTACTTC. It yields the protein CSGVAGEIETQYF.

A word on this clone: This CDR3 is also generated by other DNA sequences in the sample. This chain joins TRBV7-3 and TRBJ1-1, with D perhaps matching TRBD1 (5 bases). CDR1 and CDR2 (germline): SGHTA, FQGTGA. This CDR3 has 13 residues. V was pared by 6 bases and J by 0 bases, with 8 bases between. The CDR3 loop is CASSQGVNTEAFF. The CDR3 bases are TGTGCCAGCAGTCAGGGTGTGAACACTGAAGCTTTCTTT.